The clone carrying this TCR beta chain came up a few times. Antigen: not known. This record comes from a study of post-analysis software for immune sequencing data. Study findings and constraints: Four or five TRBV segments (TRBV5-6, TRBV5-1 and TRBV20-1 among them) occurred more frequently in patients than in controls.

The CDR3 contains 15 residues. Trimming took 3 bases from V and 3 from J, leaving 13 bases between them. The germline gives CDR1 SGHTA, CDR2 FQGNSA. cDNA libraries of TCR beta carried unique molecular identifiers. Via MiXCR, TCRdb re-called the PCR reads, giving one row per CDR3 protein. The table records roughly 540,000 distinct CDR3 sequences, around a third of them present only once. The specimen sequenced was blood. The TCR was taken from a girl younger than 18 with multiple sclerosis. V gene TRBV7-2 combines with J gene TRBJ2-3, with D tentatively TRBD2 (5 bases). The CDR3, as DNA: TGTGCCAGCAGCTTTCTTTCTAGCAAAACAGATACGCAGTATTTT. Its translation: CASSFLSSKTDTQYF.